This passage covers 23 T cell receptor beta chains from one sample sequenced in a study of PD-1 blockade in classical Hodgkin lymphoma. Every single patient, without exception, relapsed after autologous stem cell transplantation, and brentuximab vedotin exposure varied. Using immunoSEQ multiplex PCR, the repertoire was profiled, and TCRdb retains in-frame clones only, with some absent. This sample has roughly 70,000 clones, with around 75% found just once. The sample consisted of peripheral blood mononuclear cells (PBMCs), taken before the second cycle of nivolumab. These receptors were collected from a human donor with classical Hodgkin lymphoma.

This chain joins TRBV7-3 and TRBJ2-3, with TRBD2 identical over 8 bases. The V and J ends lost 2 bases and 1 base, in that order; junction bases with no gene match: 2. The CDR3 spans 15 residues. Germline V gene lookup returns CDR1 SGHTA and CDR2 FQGTGA. The CDR3 loop reads CASSLAGGRTDTQYF. As DNA, the CDR3 is TGTGCCAGCAGCTTAGCGGGGGGACGCACAGATACGCAGTATTTT.

This clone was observed a few times. The V gene is TRBV6-6, the J gene TRBJ1-2; D unclear. There are 13 residues in the CDR3. Germline lookup yields CDR1 MNHNY and CDR2 SVGAGI (reference sequence). Trimming shortened V by 5 bases and J by 8 bases, and 15 bases separated the two germline ends. The CDR3 DNA reads TGTGCCAGCAGTGACCGCGGGTTGGAGGGCTACACCTTC. This sequence encodes CASSDRGLEGYTF.

This chain joins TRBV7-8 and TRBJ2-5, with D tentatively TRBD1 (6 bases). The V end lost 1 base, the J end lost 7 bases, and 13 bases lay between the germline ends. Germline CDR1 SGHVS, CDR2 FQNEAQ. This CDR3 region has 14 residues. The CDR3 here is CASSLETGLGTQYF. The CDR3 bases are TGTGCCAGCAGCTTAGAGACAGGTTTAGGGACCCAGTACTTC.

The rearrangement links TRBV5-6 to TRBJ1-3, with 7 positions matching TRBD1. With V trimmed by 4 bases and J by 3 bases, 10 bases remained unmatched. This CDR3 region has 16 residues. The germline CDR1 and CDR2 sequences are SGHDT and YYEEEE. CDR3 sequence: CASSLFAGGGGNTIYF. The CDR3 DNA follows: TGTGCCAGCAGCCTCTTCGCAGGGGGAGGTGGAAACACCATATATTTT.

This clone appeared a few times. The chain is built from TRBV28 and TRBJ1-4; D remains ambiguous. In germline, CDR1 is MDHEN, CDR2 SYDVKM. The CDR3 consists of 12 residues. With 3 bases removed from V and 5 bases from J, the gap between germline ends came to 4 bases. The CDR3 sequence: CASSFANEKLFF. In DNA, the CDR3 is TGTGCCAGCAGTTTTGCGAATGAAAAACTGTTTTTT. The full variable domain, rest sourced from reference TRBV28 and TRBJ1-4, is DVKVTQSSRYLVKRTGEKVFLECVQDMDHENMFWYRQDPGLGLRLIYFSYDVKMKEKGDIPEGYSVSREKKERFSLILESASTNQTSMYLCASSFANEKLFFGSGTQLSVL.

V is TRBV2 and J is TRBJ1-1, with no clear D. V was shortened by 4 bases and J by 5 bases, with 11 bases between the two germline ends. Per germline, CDR1 SNHLY and CDR2 FYNNEI. The CDR3 covers 13 residues. CDR3 coding DNA: TGTGCCAGCAGTGGCCCGGGGAAGACTGAAGCTTTCTTT. Protein product: CASSGPGKTEAFF. Supplemented by reference TRBV2 and TRBJ1-1, the full variable domain reads EPEVTQTPSHQVTQMGQEVILRCVPISNHLYFYWYRQILGQKVEFLVSFYNNEISEKSEIFDDQFSVERPDGSNFTLKIRSTKLEDSAMYFCASSGPGKTEAFFGQGTRLTVV.

The rearrangement uses TRBV9 and TRBJ2-3; D gene unclear. The length of the CDR3 is 12 residues. Per germline, CDR1 SGDLS and CDR2 YYNGEE. V lost 0 bases to trimming and J lost 5 bases, with 4 bases between them. The CDR3 loop reads CASSVDEDTQYF. The CDR3 DNA reads as TGTGCCAGCAGCGTAGACGAAGATACGCAGTATTTT.

The CDR3 DNA sequence: TGCGCCAGCAGCCAAGAATATTCCGACGGAGAGACCCAGTACTTC. Protein product: CASSQEYSDGETQYF. The chain has TRBV4-1 and TRBJ2-5, with D unclear. Germline CDR1 reads MGHRA; CDR2 reads YSYEKL. The CDR3 is made up of 15 amino acids. Trimming pared 0 bases from V and 4 bases from J, leaving 12 bases between.

This clone was counted only a few times. The V call is TRBV5-6, the J call TRBJ2-3; the D gene is possibly TRBD2 (5 bases). The ends were cut back, 2 bases at V and 2 bases at J, with 9 bases in the middle. The CDR3 contains 14 residues. Germline-derived CDR1 and CDR2 are SGHDT and YYEEEE. In DNA form, the CDR3 reads TGTGCCAGCAGCTTCACTAGAACCACAGATACGCAGTATTTT. This translates into CASSFTRTTDTQYF.

The CDR3 loop is CASSLSENTEAFF. CDR3 sequence (DNA): TGTGCCAGCAGTTTATCAGAGAACACTGAAGCTTTCTTT. The rearrangement joins TRBV28 to TRBJ1-1; D unresolved. The CDR3 loop spans 13 amino acids. The germline V gene encodes CDR1 MDHEN and CDR2 SYDVKM. V was shortened by 1 base and J by 1 base, with 4 bases between the two germline ends.

In its sample, this clone was seen a few times. The chain employs TRBV5-6 and TRBJ2-2, with D possibly being TRBD2 (7 bases). V lost 2 bases and J 8 bases, leaving 13 bases between the germline ends. CDR3 length equals 14 residues. Germline lookup yields CDR1 SGHDT and CDR2 YYEEEE. CDR3 sequence: CASSFRGATGELFF. CDR3 sequence (DNA): TGTGCCAGCAGCTTCCGGGGGGCAACTGGGGAGCTGTTTTTT.

The V gene is TRBV25-1, the J gene TRBJ1-4; 10 positions match TRBD1. The CDR3 runs 17 residues. V was pared by 4 bases and J by 7 bases, with 12 bases of the junction left unmatched. CDR1 is MGHDK, CDR2 SYGVNS, per germline. This CDR3 reads CASSVIPRGQGREKLFF. The CDR3 DNA reads as TGTGCCAGCAGTGTTATTCCTCGGGGACAGGGGCGTGAAAAACTGTTTTTT. Combining the CDR3 with reference TRBV25-1 and TRBJ1-4 gives the whole variable domain EADIYQTPRYLVIGTGKKITLECSQTMGHDKMYWYQQDPGMELHLIHYSYGVNSTEKGDLSSESTVSRIRTEHFPLTLESARPSHTSQYLCASSVIPRGQGREKLFFGSGTQLSVL.

The gene calls are TRBV4-1 and TRBJ2-2; the D gene could be TRBD1 or TRBD2 (6 bases each). Between the trimmed V and J ends, which lost 4 bases and 8 bases, there was a span of 17 bases. CDR3 length: 15 amino acids. CDR1 is MGHRA and CDR2 is YSYEKL in the germline V gene. CDR3 DNA: TGCGCCAGCAGCCTGAGGGGGGCTGGAGAGGGGGAGCTGTTTTTT. It translates to CASSLRGAGEGELFF.

This chain uses TRBV5-1 with TRBJ2-3; D gene uncertain. Trimming took 2 bases from V and 4 from J, leaving 5 bases between them. This CDR3 contains 12 residues. Germline lookup yields CDR1 SGHRS and CDR2 YFSETQ. The CDR3 sequence: CASSLKADTQYF. DNA of the CDR3: TGCGCCAGCAGCTTAAAGGCAGATACGCAGTATTTT. Full variable domain (missing parts from reference TRBV5-1 and TRBJ2-3): KAGVTQTPRYLIKTRGQQVTLSCSPISGHRSVSWYQQTPGQGLQFLFEYFSETQRNKGNFPGRFSGRQFSNSRSEMNVSTLELGDSALYLCASSLKADTQYFGPGTRLTVL.

The rearrangement links TRBV7-3 to TRBJ1-5; TRBD1 might be the D (5 bases). CDR1 and CDR2 (germline): SGHTA, FQGTGA. This CDR3 spans 13 amino acids. V lost 5 bases and J 6 bases, leaving 11 bases between the germline ends. The CDR3 loop reads CASSEQEGQPQHF. CDR3 nucleotides: TGTGCCAGCAGCGAACAGGAAGGTCAGCCCCAGCATTTT.

The chain carries TRBV19 and TRBJ1-2, with D uncertain. CDR1 and CDR2 from the germline V gene are LNHDA and SQIVND (reference sequence). V lost 0 bases to trimming and J lost 3 bases, with 5 bases between them. The CDR3 has 13 amino acids. This CDR3 is CASSIDGYYGYTF. The CDR3 DNA sequence: TGTGCCAGTAGTATAGACGGATACTATGGCTACACCTTC.

The chain carries TRBV4-2 and TRBJ2-1; D not certain. The CDR3 covers 15 residues. The V end lost 3 bases, the J end lost 3 bases, and 12 bases lay between the germline ends. The germline V gene encodes CDR1 LGHNA and CDR2 YNFKEQ. The CDR3 spells CASSHRTPLYNEQFF. In DNA form, the CDR3 reads TGTGCCAGCAGCCACCGGACCCCGCTCTACAATGAGCAGTTCTTC.

CDR3 bases: TGCGCCAGCAGCCCCGGGACTAGCGGGTCCAATGAGCAGTTCTTC. Translating gives CASSPGTSGSNEQFF. The chain links TRBV5-1 to TRBJ2-1; 12 positions agree with TRBD2. Germline loops: CDR1 SGHRS, CDR2 YFSETQ. The V segment lost 4 bases and the J segment 6 bases; nucleotides outside the gene matches: 5. The length of the CDR3 is 15 residues.

V gene TRBV19 combines with J gene TRBJ1-4; D may be TRBD1 (5 bases). The CDR3 sequence is 14 residues long. Per the germline V gene, CDR1 is LNHDA and CDR2 is SQIVND (reference sequence). Trimming removed 6 bases from V and 5 bases from J, with 13 bases in between. The CDR3 bases are TGTGCCAGTAGCCGACAGCGCTTAAATGAAAAACTGTTTTTT. Its translation is CASSRQRLNEKLFF.

This chain connects TRBV19 to TRBJ1-2; the match to TRBD1 covers 7 bases. V was clipped by 6 bases and J by 6 bases; unmatched bases: 10. The CDR3 spans 14 residues. The germline V gene encodes CDR1 LNHDA and CDR2 SQIVND (reference sequence). The CDR3: CASSDRVGENGYTF. CDR3 in DNA: TGTGCCAGTAGCGACAGGGTTGGCGAGAATGGCTACACCTTC. Complete variable domain (other parts from reference TRBV19 and TRBJ1-2): DGGITQSPKYLFRKEGQNVTLSCEQNLNHDAMYWYRQDPGQGLRLIYYSQIVNDFQKGDIAEGYSVSREKKESFPLTVTSAQKNPTAFYLCASSDRVGENGYTFGSGTRLTVV.

CDR3 sequence: CASSLSPKAGYSPLHF. In nucleotides, the CDR3 is TGTGCCAGCAGCTTAAGTCCGAAGGCGGGGTATTCACCCCTCCACTTT. The chain is built from TRBV7-2 and TRBJ1-6; D remains unclear. The CDR3 sequence is 16 residues long. Germline-derived CDR1 and CDR2 are SGHTA and FQGNSA. Trimming took 2 bases from V and 8 from J, leaving 16 bases between them.

This chain joins TRBV5-1 and TRBJ2-7; tentatively, D is TRBD1 (6 bases). Germline CDR1 SGHRS, CDR2 YFSETQ. This CDR3 is 18 amino acids long. Trimming removed 4 bases at V and 1 base at J, with 24 bases between. In DNA, the CDR3 is TGCGCCAGCAGCCCGGGACATCTCGGGAACGGTCGGTCCTACGAGCAGTACTTC. Translated: CASSPGHLGNGRSYEQYF.

This sequence joins TRBV11-2 and TRBJ2-3; D assignment may be TRBD1 or TRBD2 (7 bases each). Trimming removed 3 bases from V and 6 bases from J, with 19 bases in between. Germline V gene data show CDR1 as SGHAT and CDR2 as FQNNGV. The length of the CDR3 is 16 residues. CDR3 in DNA: TGTGCCAGCAGCTTGCGCGCGGGGGCAGGGGGGGATACGCAGTATTTT. This encodes CASSLRAGAGGDTQYF.